The 32 T cell receptor beta chains given below trace back to one sample, sequenced in a study of blood T cell repertoires in COVID-19. Libraries were prepared by immunoSEQ multiplex PCR; TCRdb keeps only in-frame clonotypes and omits some of them. In the table there are approximately 200,000 clones, 80% to 90% of which are singletons. The sequencing sample was made of PBMCs or T cells enriched from blood (not recorded which). The receptors stem from a young woman in a cohort exposed to, infected with or recovered from COVID-19 (not recorded which).

The rearrangement links TRBV24-1 to TRBJ2-3, with 9 bases identical to TRBD1. This CDR3 has 16 amino acids. Losses at the gene ends were 4 bases for V and 6 bases for J; bases not matched to a gene: 10. Germline loops: CDR1 KGHDR, CDR2 SFDVKD. The CDR3 nucleotides are TGTGCCACCAGTGAAGCCGACAGGGGGAAACGGGATACGCAGTATTTT. It is translated as CATSEADRGKRDTQYF.

The chain recombines TRBV3-1 (or the pseudogene TRBV3-2) with TRBJ2-5; possibly TRBD1 for D (5 bases). CDR3 size: 15 residues. Germline assignment: CDR1 LGHDT and CDR2 YNNKEL (reference sequence). The germline V and J ends were trimmed by 1 base and 5 bases, with 14 bases remaining between them. The CDR3 here is CASSQAEGVGETQYF. In DNA, the CDR3 is TGTGCCAGCAGCCAAGCGGAAGGGGTAGGCGAGACCCAGTACTTC.

The V and J genes are TRBV2 and TRBJ1-1; 8 nucleotides match TRBD1. CDR1 is SNHLY and CDR2 is FYNNEI in the germline V gene. This CDR3 region has 15 residues. The V segment lost 6 bases and the J segment 5 bases; nucleotides outside the gene matches: 11. CDR3 bases: TGTGCCAGCAGGGCCCAGACAGGGGCGGTAACTGAAGCTTTCTTT. Translation: CASRAQTGAVTEAFF.

The rearrangement joins TRBV10-3 to TRBJ2-7; 13 bases align to TRBD2. V gave up 9 bases and J gave up 3 bases; unmatched junction bases: 2. The germline V gene encodes CDR1 ENHRY and CDR2 SYGVKD. The CDR3 totals 13 residues. CDR3 sequence reads: CAIRTSGSYEQYF. The DNA of the CDR3 is TGTGCCATTCGGACTAGCGGGAGCTACGAGCAGTACTTC.

The genes are TRBV5-1 and TRBJ1-1; D ambiguous. The CDR3 covers 14 residues. Trimming removed 0 bases from V and 3 bases from J, with 9 bases in between. CDR1 SGHRS and CDR2 YFSETQ come from the germline V gene. CDR3 sequence reads: CASSLGLRDTEAFF. The CDR3 DNA reads as TGCGCCAGCAGCTTGGGACTACGGGACACTGAAGCTTTCTTT.

The chain uses TRBV27 and TRBJ2-5; 10 positions agree with TRBD1. This CDR3 is 14 amino acids long. V shed 2 bases, J shed 9 bases, and the junction held 6 bases outside the gene matches. CDR1 is MNHEY and CDR2 is SMNVEV in the germline V gene (reference sequence). The CDR3 DNA reads as TGTGCCAGCAGTTTAGGGGACAGGGGATTGGCCCAGTACTTC. Translated, it gives CASSLGDRGLAQYF.

V gene TRBV4-2 combines with J gene TRBJ2-2; tentatively, D is TRBD1 (6 bases). The V end lost 0 bases, the J end lost 6 bases, and 8 bases lay between the germline ends. This CDR3 contains 14 residues. The germline CDR1 and CDR2 sequences are LGHNA and YNFKEQ. CDR3 DNA: TGTGCCAGCAGCCAAGATTGGGGGCCCGGGGAGCTGTTTTTT. Translating gives CASSQDWGPGELFF.

V gene TRBV5-1 combines with J gene TRBJ2-2; no reliable D call. The length of the CDR3 is 15 residues. Germline values: CDR1 SGHRS, CDR2 YFSETQ. Between the trimmed V and J ends, which lost 2 bases and 0 bases, there was a span of 8 bases. The CDR3 protein is CASSLTYPNTGELFF. The CDR3 DNA reads as TGCGCCAGCAGCTTAACATATCCGAACACCGGGGAGCTGTTTTTT.

The genes are TRBV7-2 and TRBJ1-3; D ambiguous. Trimming took off 1 base at V and 2 bases at J, with 9 bases between the two ends. Germline CDR1 reads SGHTA; CDR2 reads FQGNSA. The CDR3 is 15 amino acids. CDR3 region: CASSLDAIPGNTIYF. The DNA for the CDR3 is TGTGCCAGCAGCTTAGACGCGATACCTGGAAACACCATATATTTT.

The V and J genes are TRBV2 and TRBJ1-6; no firm D call. The V end lost 5 bases, the J end lost 2 bases, and 7 bases lay between the germline ends. From germline, CDR1 is SNHLY and CDR2 FYNNEI. This CDR3 contains 14 residues. The CDR3 bases are TGTGCCAGCAGTCTCCAGACCTATAATTCACCCCTCCACTTT. Its protein product is CASSLQTYNSPLHF.

The chain couples TRBV5-4 to TRBJ2-2, with TRBD2 as a possible D gene (6 bases). This CDR3 spans 15 amino acids. V was trimmed by 2 bases and J by 6 bases, leaving 14 bases between them. Germline CDR1 reads SGHNT; CDR2 reads YYREEE (reference sequence). The CDR3 DNA reads as TGTGCCAGCAGCTTTATTGCGGGAAACGCCGGGGAGCTGTTTTTT. Residues: CASSFIAGNAGELFF.

The table lists this clone with a count of one. The genes are TRBV30 and TRBJ2-5; 13 bases line up with TRBD2. This CDR3 contains 15 residues. Trimming at V came to 6 bases and at J to 0 bases, leaving 4 bases not matched to a gene. Germline V gene sequence: CDR1 GTSNPN, CDR2 SVGIG (reference sequence). The CDR3: CACGTSGAYQETQYF. The CDR3 DNA is TGTGCCTGTGGGACTAGCGGGGCGTACCAAGAGACCCAGTACTTC.

This rearrangement joins TRBV19 to TRBJ1-1; 7 nucleotides line up with TRBD1. V dropped 5 bases and J dropped 5; count of bases not matched to a gene: 5. Germline assignment: CDR1 LNHDA and CDR2 SQIVND (reference sequence). The CDR3 spans 13 residues. This CDR3 reads CASSATGLTEAFF. CDR3 nucleotide sequence: TGTGCCAGTAGTGCGACAGGGTTAACTGAAGCTTTCTTT.

The rearrangement joins TRBV6-1 to TRBJ1-1; a possible D gene is TRBD1 (6 bases). This CDR3 has 15 amino acids. Germline CDR1 is MNHNS and CDR2 is SASEGT. V gave up 1 base and J gave up 2 bases, with 11 bases separating them. The CDR3: CASSEGPRGNTEAFF. CDR3 in DNA: TGTGCCAGCAGTGAAGGCCCCAGGGGCAACACTGAAGCTTTCTTT.

This clone was found a few times. The chain carries TRBV5-5 and TRBJ1-1; 7 nucleotides agree with TRBD1. V shed 4 bases, J shed 11 bases, and the junction held 8 bases outside the gene matches. The CDR3 length is 12 residues. Per germline, CDR1 SGHKS and CDR2 YYEKEE (reference sequence). The CDR3 nucleotides are TGTGCCAGCAGCGGGGACAGTCTGTCCGCTTTCTTT. As protein: CASSGDSLSAFF.

J is TRBJ2-5 and V is TRBV30; D is undetermined. The germline V gene has CDR1 GTSNPN and CDR2 SVGIG (reference sequence). CDR3 length: 13 amino acids. Deletions cut 4 bases from V and 4 bases from J, with 13 bases between. The CDR3 loop is CAWNRNRRETQYF. Written as DNA, the CDR3 is TGTGCCTGGAACAGAAACCGTAGAGAGACCCAGTACTTC.

The CDR3 bases are TGTGCCAGCACCCCTCAGGGCTCTGGAAACACCATATATTTT. Protein: CASTPQGSGNTIYF. The J gene is TRBJ1-3, the V gene TRBV11-2, with D maybe TRBD1 (5 bases). There are 14 residues in the CDR3. CDR1 and CDR2 (germline): SGHAT, FQNNGV. V lost 7 bases, J lost 0 bases, and 10 bases lay in between.

This chain connects TRBV14 to TRBJ1-6; D is perhaps TRBD1 (6 bases). The CDR3 length is 15 residues. Deletions cut 0 bases from V and 9 bases from J, with 12 bases between. CDR1 is SGHDN and CDR2 is FVKESK in the germline V gene. CDR3 bases: TGTGCCAGCAGCCAAGATATTGTAGGGGGTTCACCCCTCCACTTT. Residues: CASSQDIVGGSPLHF.

The CDR3 is CSVAGLRGAGELFF. The CDR3 region has the DNA TGCAGCGTGGCGGGACTTCGGGGGGCCGGGGAGCTGTTTTTT. The genes are TRBV29-1 and TRBJ2-2, with 7 nucleotides matching TRBD2. The CDR3 covers 14 residues. Germline V lookup: CDR1 SQVTM, CDR2 ANQGSEA. The J segment lost 6 bases and the V segment lost 6 bases, leaving 10 bases of the junction unmatched.

The chain employs TRBV28 and TRBJ1-3, with D hard to call. V shed 6 bases and J shed 4 bases, with 7 bases lying between them. In germline, CDR1 is MDHEN, CDR2 SYDVKM. The CDR3 is 12 residues long. CDR3 coding DNA: TGTGCCAGCAGGGCTAGCGGAAACACCATATATTTT. It is translated as CASRASGNTIYF.

V gene TRBV28 combines with J gene TRBJ1-2; 8 bases fit TRBD1. The germline V gene encodes CDR1 MDHEN and CDR2 SYDVKM. The CDR3 contains 13 residues. Trimming cost V 5 bases and J 8 bases; bases outside gene matches: 7. The CDR3 is CASSVEQGVGYTF. In DNA form, the CDR3 reads TGTGCCAGCAGTGTCGAACAGGGGGTCGGCTACACCTTC.

The chain is built from TRBV19 and TRBJ2-1; 11 nucleotides agree with TRBD2. The germline gives CDR1 LNHDA, CDR2 SQIVND (reference sequence). The CDR3 has 17 amino acids. Unmatched junction bases numbered 11, after V lost 6 bases and J lost 4 bases. CDR3 coding DNA: TGTGCCAGTAGACATACACCGGGACTAGCGGAGTACAATGAGCAGTTCTTC. It codes for CASRHTPGLAEYNEQFF.

The chain joins TRBV19 to TRBJ2-5; TRBD1 matches at 8 bases. Trimming removed 5 bases from V and 4 bases from J; junction bases left unmatched: 3. CDR1 is LNHDA, CDR2 SQIVND, per germline (reference sequence). This CDR3 is 13 amino acids long. The CDR3 coding sequence is TGTGCCAGTAGTGCCGACAGGGGAGAGACCCAGTACTTC. It is translated as CASSADRGETQYF.

The chain links TRBV24-1 to TRBJ2-3; TRBD2 agrees at 7 bases. V shed 3 bases, J shed 4 bases, and the junction held 9 bases outside the gene matches. The germline V gene has CDR1 KGHDR and CDR2 SFDVKD. This CDR3 region has 16 residues. CDR3 protein: CATSDPVVGRADTQYF. Here the CDR3 DNA reads TGTGCCACCAGTGATCCGGTAGTTGGGAGGGCAGATACGCAGTATTTT.

V and J are TRBV19 and TRBJ1-5; D gene ambiguous. The CDR3 has 12 amino acids. Germline V lookup: CDR1 LNHDA, CDR2 SQIVND (reference sequence). Trimming removed 3 bases at V and 4 bases at J, with 4 bases between. The CDR3 sequence: CASSIPNQPQHF. CDR3 nucleotides: TGTGCCAGTAGTATCCCAAATCAGCCCCAGCATTTT.

The gene calls are TRBV4-1 and TRBJ1-5, with D unclear. The CDR3 runs to 14 residues. The germline CDR1 and CDR2 sequences are MGHRA and YSYEKL. V gave up 3 bases and J gave up 0 bases, with 6 bases separating them. CDR3 residues: CASSQAGSNQPQHF. The CDR3 DNA is TGCGCCAGCAGCCAGGCAGGTAGCAATCAGCCCCAGCATTTT.

This chain uses TRBV7-3 with TRBJ1-1; a weak D match, TRBD1 (6 bases). Trimming shortened V by 5 bases and J by 1 base, and 11 bases separated the two germline ends. The CDR3 spans 14 residues. The germline V gene encodes CDR1 SGHTA and CDR2 FQGTGA. The CDR3 protein is CASSRGGSNTEAFF. CDR3 coding DNA: TGTGCCAGCAGCCGGGGGGGCTCGAACACTGAAGCTTTCTTT.

V is TRBV7-2 and J is TRBJ2-3, with a possible D match to TRBD2 (6 bases). Trimming shortened V by 0 bases and J by 2 bases, and 12 bases separated the two germline ends. CDR3 size: 16 residues. Germline CDR1 SGHTA, CDR2 FQGNSA. The CDR3 loop is CASSLAISGNTDTQYF. In DNA, the CDR3 is TGTGCCAGCAGCTTAGCGATTAGCGGAAACACAGATACGCAGTATTTT. The full variable domain, in which reference TRBV7-2 and TRBJ2-3 provide the parts outside the CDR3, is GAGVSQSPSNKVTEKGKDVELRCDPISGHTALYWYRQSLGQGLEFLIYFQGNSAPDKSGLPSDRFSAERTGGSVSTLTIQRTQQEDSAVYLCASSLAISGNTDTQYFGPGTRLTVL.

The chain combines TRBV7-9 with TRBJ2-1; 11 bases line up with TRBD2. V lost 1 base, J lost 7 bases, and 15 bases stayed unmatched. CDR1 is SEHNR, CDR2 FQNEAQ, per germline (reference sequence). This CDR3 region has 19 residues. The CDR3 here is CASSLGILAGGLKSNEQFF. The CDR3 nucleotides read TGTGCCAGCAGCTTAGGAATATTAGCGGGAGGGCTCAAGTCGAATGAGCAGTTCTTC.

V usage is TRBV14 and J usage is TRBJ2-3, with 9 bases aligning to TRBD2. CDR3 size: 15 residues. Germline V CDR1 and CDR2: SGHDN, FVKESK. After removal of 3 bases from V and 3 bases from J, the junction contained 4 bases not matched to a gene. The CDR3 region is CASSHLAGTTDTQYF. DNA of the CDR3: TGTGCCAGCAGCCATCTAGCGGGAACGACAGATACGCAGTATTTT. The full variable domain, rest sourced from reference TRBV14 and TRBJ2-3, is EAGVTQFPSHSVIEKGQTVTLRCDPISGHDNLYWYRRVMGKEIKFLLHFVKESKQDESGMPNNRFLAERTGGTYSTLKVQPAELEDSGVYFCASSHLAGTTDTQYFGPGTRLTVL.

This sequence joins TRBV27 and TRBJ2-7; TRBD2 is a possible D gene (6 bases). Deletions cut 2 bases from V and 7 bases from J, with 9 bases between. Germline CDR1 reads MNHEY; CDR2 reads SMNVEV (reference sequence). This CDR3 region has 12 residues. DNA of the CDR3: TGTGCCAGCAGTTTACCTGGGAGGGAGCAGTACTTC. Its translation: CASSLPGREQYF.

The chain combines TRBV29-1 with TRBJ1-1; D call uncertain. V lost 4 bases and J 1 base, leaving 16 bases between the germline ends. The germline V gene encodes CDR1 SQVTM and CDR2 ANQGSEA. This CDR3 has 15 amino acids. The CDR3 nucleotides are TGCAGCGTTGCTTACCGCGGGGTAAGGAACACTGAAGCTTTCTTT. Residues: CSVAYRGVRNTEAFF. Full variable domain (remainder filled in from reference TRBV29-1 and TRBJ1-1): SAVISQKPSRDICQRGTSLTIQCQVDSQVTMMFWYRQQPGQSLTLIATANQGSEATYESGFVIDKFPISRPNLTFSTLTVSNMSPEDSSIYLCSVAYRGVRNTEAFFGQGTRLTVV.